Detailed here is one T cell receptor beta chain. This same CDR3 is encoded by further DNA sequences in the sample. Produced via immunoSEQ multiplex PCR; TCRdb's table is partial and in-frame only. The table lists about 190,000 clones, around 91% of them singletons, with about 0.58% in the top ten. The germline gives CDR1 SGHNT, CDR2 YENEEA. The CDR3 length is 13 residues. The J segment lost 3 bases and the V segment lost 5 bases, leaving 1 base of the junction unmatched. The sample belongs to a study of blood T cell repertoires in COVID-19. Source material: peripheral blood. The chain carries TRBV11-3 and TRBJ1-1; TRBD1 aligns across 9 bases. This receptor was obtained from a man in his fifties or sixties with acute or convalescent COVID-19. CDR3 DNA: TGTGCCAGCAGCCGACAGGGGGACACTGAAGCTTTCTTT. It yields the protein CASSRQGDTEAFF.